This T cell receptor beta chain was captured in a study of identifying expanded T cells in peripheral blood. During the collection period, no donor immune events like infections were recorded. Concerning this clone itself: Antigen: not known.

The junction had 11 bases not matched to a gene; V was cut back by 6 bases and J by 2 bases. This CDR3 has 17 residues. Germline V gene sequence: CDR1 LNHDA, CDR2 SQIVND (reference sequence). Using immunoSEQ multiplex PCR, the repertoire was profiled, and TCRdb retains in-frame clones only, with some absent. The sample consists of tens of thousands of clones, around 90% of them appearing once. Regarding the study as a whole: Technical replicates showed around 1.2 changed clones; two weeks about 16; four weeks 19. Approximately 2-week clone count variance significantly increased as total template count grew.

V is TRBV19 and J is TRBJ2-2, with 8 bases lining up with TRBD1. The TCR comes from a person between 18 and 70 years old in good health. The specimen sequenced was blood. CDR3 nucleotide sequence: TGTGCCAGTAGCGGGGGACAGGAAGCGCCTAACACCGGGGAGCTGTTTTTT. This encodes CASSGGQEAPNTGELFF.